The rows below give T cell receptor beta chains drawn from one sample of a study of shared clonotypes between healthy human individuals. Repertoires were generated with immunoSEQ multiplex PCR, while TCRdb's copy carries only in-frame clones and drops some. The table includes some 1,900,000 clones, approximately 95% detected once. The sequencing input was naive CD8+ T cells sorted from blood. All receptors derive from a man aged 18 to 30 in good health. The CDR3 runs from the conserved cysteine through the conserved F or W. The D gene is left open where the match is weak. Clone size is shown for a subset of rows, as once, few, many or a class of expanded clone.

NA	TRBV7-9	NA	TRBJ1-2	TGTGCCAGCAGCGACTTGGGAGACGCCTATGGCTACACCTTC	CASSDLGDAYGYTF
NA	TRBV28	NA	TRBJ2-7	TGTGCCACCGAACGGCGGACCTCCTACGAGCAGTACTTC	CATERRTSYEQYF
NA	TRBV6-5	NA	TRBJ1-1	TGTGCCAGCAGTTCAGGGAGGATGACTGAAGCTTTCTTT	CASSSGRMTEAFF
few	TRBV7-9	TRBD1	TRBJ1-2	TGTGCCAGCAGCCCATACGGGACAGTGGAGTACTATGGCTACACCTTC	CASSPYGTVEYYGYTF
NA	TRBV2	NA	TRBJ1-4	TGTGCCAGCAGTGAAGGGCAGGTCGTTGAAAAACTGTTTTTT	CASSEGQVVEKLFF
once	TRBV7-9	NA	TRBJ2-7	TGTGCCAGCAGCTCCCTCGTTGGTCCTGACTACGAGCAGTACTTC	CASSSLVGPDYEQYF
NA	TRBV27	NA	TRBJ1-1	TGTGCCAGCAGTTTACTTGGAGGGGTAGAGCGAAACACTGAAGCTTTCTTT	CASSLLGGVERNTEAFF
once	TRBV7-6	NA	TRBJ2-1	TGTGCCAGCAGCTCCTCAAGCTTCGGTGAGCAGTTCTTC	CASSSSSFGEQFF
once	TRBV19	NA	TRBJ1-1	TGTGCCAGTAGGTACAGGGTGGACACTGAAGCTTTCTTT	CASRYRVDTEAFF
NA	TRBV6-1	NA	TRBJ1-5	TGTGCCAGCAGTGAGATAGGTCGGGGACGGAAAATTAATCAGCCCCAGCATTTT	CASSEIGRGRKINQPQHF
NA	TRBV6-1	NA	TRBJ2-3	TGTGCCAGCAGTGATTACAGGTTGCCGCACCCCACAGATACGCAGTATTTT	CASSDYRLPHPTDTQYF